Sequencing of this T cell receptor beta chain was carried out in a study of blood T cell repertoires in COVID-19. Study-wide background: From T cells, B-cell-depleted T cells, or PBMCs came the material, which was cDNA or gDNA.

This clone was counted only a few times. Assay: immunoSEQ multiplex PCR; the TCRdb copy retains only in-frame clones and omits some. The sample yields approximately 21,000 clones, 70% to 90% seen once. The specimen sequenced was peripheral blood. The source of this sequence is a human donor with active COVID-19. The donor label of this sample is uncertain.

The CDR3 nucleotides are TGTGCCAGCTCACCGGGACTCCCTAGCACAGATACGCAGTATTTT. It is translated as CASSPGLPSTDTQYF. The V call is TRBV18, the J call TRBJ2-3; D is perhaps TRBD2 (6 bases). CDR3 size: 15 residues. The V end lost 3 bases, the J end lost 0 bases, and 10 bases lay between the germline ends. Germline-derived CDR1 and CDR2 are KGHSH and LQKENI.